The source of this T cell receptor beta chain is a study of blood T cell repertoires in COVID-19. About the research overall: From T cells, B-cell-depleted T cells, or PBMCs came the material, which was cDNA or gDNA.

Original processing notes: It was from reference gene primer amplification that nucleated cell counts were estimated. Sequenced by immunoSEQ multiplex PCR; TCRdb stores in-frame clones only, minus some. The DNA gave D and trimming, while V, J and clone size come from that table. This repertoire shows 150,000 to 200,000 clones, 89% found once; its top ten account for approximately 2.5%. Looked up from germline, CDR1 is SGHTA and CDR2 is FQGTGA. V was clipped by 5 bases and J by 3 bases; unmatched bases: 7. This CDR3 region has 16 residues. This chain joins TRBV7-3 and TRBJ2-1, with TRBD2 matching over 10 bases. Input material: PBMCs or T cells enriched from blood (not recorded which). This TCR derives from a woman aged 40 to 55 with acute COVID-19. The CDR3 is CASSPSSGSFYNEQFF. The CDR3 bases are TGTGCCAGCAGCCCCTCTAGCGGGAGCTTCTACAATGAGCAGTTCTTC.